This T cell receptor beta chain stems from a study of CD8 T cells in Susac syndrome. This clonotype was recorded only once. Reverse transcription of about 0.5 to 1 ug RNA used random hexamers. Amplification of TCR beta CDR3 across 54 Vbeta and 13 Jbeta was performed with immunoSEQ multiplex PCR. TCRdb recomputed calls from the immunoSEQ multiplex PCR reads with MiXCR, one row per CDR3 protein. There are 50,000 or so distinct CDR3 sequences in the sample; around 93% occur only once, and 0.4% to 0.55% lies in the top ten. Germline V gives CDR1 LGHNA, CDR2 YSLEER. The CDR3 contains 18 residues. V lost 0 bases and J 0 bases, leaving 12 bases between the germline ends.

The sequence was obtained from a human donor with multiple sclerosis. Sequenced input: CD8+ T cells from PBMCs. The gene calls are TRBV4-3 and TRBJ1-6, with a weak D call TRBD1 (5 bases). The CDR3 spells CASSQDGLRGSYNSPLHF. For the CDR3, the DNA is TGCGCCAGCAGCCAAGATGGGTTGAGGGGCTCCTATAATTCACCCCTCCACTTT.